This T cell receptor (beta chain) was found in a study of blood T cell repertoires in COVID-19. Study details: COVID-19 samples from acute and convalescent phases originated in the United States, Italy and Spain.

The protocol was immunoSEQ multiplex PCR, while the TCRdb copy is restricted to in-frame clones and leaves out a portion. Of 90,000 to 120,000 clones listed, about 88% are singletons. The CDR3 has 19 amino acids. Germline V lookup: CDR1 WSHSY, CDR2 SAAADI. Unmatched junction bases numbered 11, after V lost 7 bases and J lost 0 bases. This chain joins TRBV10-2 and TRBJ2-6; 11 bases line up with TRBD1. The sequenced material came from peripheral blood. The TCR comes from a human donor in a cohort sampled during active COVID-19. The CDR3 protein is CASTGQGASAVSGANVLTF. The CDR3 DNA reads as TGCGCCAGCACCGGACAGGGGGCCTCCGCCGTCTCTGGGGCCAACGTCCTGACTTTC.